The 27 T cell receptor beta chains given below trace back to one sample, sequenced in a study of CD8 T cells in ankylosing spondylitis (dated by TCRdb to about 2017). What the research found in general, with its limitations: Blood from ankylosing spondylitis patients appeared to be characterized by a TCR beta motif composed of about eight highly homologous amino acid variants.

Receptors were amplified or captured by 5' RACE. The sequencer listed for this sample is Illumina HiSeq 2500. TCRdb reworked the public reads: Q25 trimming with fastp, MiXCR clone assembly, productive beta chains retained. For every CDR3 protein sequence, its rows merge into one entry that carries the most common genes and DNA. The table for this sample lists roughly 450,000 distinct CDR3 sequences; approximately 26% of them were counted only once. The top ten constitute about 0.89% of the sample. Their specific antigens are unknown. Sequenced input: blood, either unsorted or a sorted T cell fraction (not recorded which). Source of these receptors: a male donor with ankylosing spondylitis.

The chain combines TRBV10-3 with TRBJ1-2; 10 bases are shared with TRBD1. The ends lost 6 bases at V and 4 bases at J; junction bases unmatched: 8. Germline V gene data show CDR1 as ENHRY and CDR2 as SYGVKD. This CDR3 has 15 amino acids. The CDR3 DNA follows: TGTGCCATCAGCGGGACAGGGGACTCAGCCTATGGCTACACCTTC. Translation gives CAISGTGDSAYGYTF.

This clonotype occurred many times. This chain joins TRBV10-3 and TRBJ1-5; D perhaps matches TRBD1 (5 bases). Germline V gene sequence: CDR1 ENHRY, CDR2 SYGVKD. CDR3 size: 14 residues. Trimming took 3 bases from V and 2 from J, leaving 8 bases between them. In nucleotides, the CDR3 is TGTGCCATCAGTGAAGTACAGGGCAATCAGCCCCAGCATTTT. It codes for CAISEVQGNQPQHF.

V gene TRBV7-9 combines with J gene TRBJ1-3, with D unresolved. Trimming removed 6 bases from V and 0 bases from J, with 15 bases in between. The V gene's germline CDR1 is SEHNR and CDR2 FQNEAQ (reference sequence). This CDR3 has 16 residues. The CDR3 region is CASRSFPSPSGNTIYF. The CDR3, as DNA: TGTGCCAGCAGATCATTCCCGAGTCCCTCTGGAAACACCATATATTTT.

CDR3 nucleotide sequence: TGTGCCAGCAGCGTAACTAGCGGGGGGGGTGGCGCAGATACGCAGTATTTT. Translation: CASSVTSGGGGADTQYF. This sequence joins TRBV9 and TRBJ2-3; 13 bases agree with TRBD2. The CDR3 totals 17 residues. J lost 4 bases, V lost 1 base, and 6 bases had no gene match. CDR1 and CDR2 (germline): SGDLS, YYNGEE.

The chain joins TRBV7-2 to TRBJ2-7, with D unresolved. V was trimmed by 2 bases and J by 5 bases, leaving 10 bases between them. Looked up from germline, CDR1 is SGHTA and CDR2 is FQGNSA. This CDR3 comprises 13 residues. Here the CDR3 DNA reads TGTGCCAGCAGCTTAAGTGGTCGGGACGAGCAGTACGTC. Encoded protein: CASSLSGRDEQYV.

This clonotype has more than one count but fewer than ten. V gene TRBV20-1 combines with J gene TRBJ2-7, with 10 bases identical to TRBD2. This CDR3 has 14 residues. CDR1 and CDR2 from the germline V gene are DFQATT and SNEGSKA (reference sequence). After removal of 5 bases from V and 3 bases from J, the junction contained 7 bases not matched to a gene. In DNA, the CDR3 is TGCAGTGCTGCTCTTCCTAGCGGGAGCTACGAGCAGTACTTC. Its protein product is CSAALPSGSYEQYF.

This clonotype was recorded a few times. This sequence joins TRBV4-2 and TRBJ1-2; D perhaps matches TRBD1 (5 bases). The V gene's germline CDR1 is LGHNA and CDR2 YNFKEQ. The CDR3 has 15 residues. Deletions cut 0 bases from V and 4 bases from J, with 12 bases between. The CDR3 sequence is CASSQDSQGFYGYTF. CDR3 DNA: TGTGCCAGCAGCCAAGATAGCCAGGGCTTCTATGGCTACACCTTC.

This clonotype showed up just a few times. The chain carries TRBV10-3 and TRBJ1-6; D is unclear. V gave up 5 bases and J gave up 0 bases, with 11 bases separating them. The germline CDR1 and CDR2 sequences are ENHRY and SYGVKD. The CDR3 consists of 16 residues. In DNA, the CDR3 is TGTGCCATCAGTAAGGCAGAGAGCTCCTATAATTCACCCCTCCACTTT. Protein sequence: CAISKAESSYNSPLHF.

The chain links TRBV12-3 or TRBV12-4 to TRBJ2-3, with D perhaps TRBD2 (5 bases). Trimming left V 7 bases short and J 6 bases short, with 17 bases between. There are 14 residues in the CDR3. CDR3 sequence (DNA): TGTGCCAGCACCCGTTCGAGGGCCGGGGATACGCAGTATTTT. Translating gives CASTRSRAGDTQYF.

This clonotype was seen a few times. The V call is TRBV27, the J call TRBJ2-7, with 11 nucleotides matching TRBD2. Germline lookup yields CDR1 MNHEY and CDR2 SMNVEV (reference sequence). With 7 bases clipped from V and 4 bases from J, the junction kept 9 bases outside the gene matches. The CDR3 length is 15 residues. The CDR3 bases are TGTGCCAGCACCTCGATTACTAGCGGGAGTTACGAGCAGTACTTC. Translated, it gives CASTSITSGSYEQYF.

The chain has TRBV29-1 and TRBJ2-7; no clear D. The V gene's germline CDR1 is SQVTM and CDR2 ANQGSEA. The CDR3 is made up of 13 amino acids. Trimming took 1 base from V and 6 from J, leaving 13 bases between them. The DNA of the CDR3 is TGCAGCGTTGAAGTGTTAGGCCAGGCCGAGCAGTACTTC. This encodes CSVEVLGQAEQYF.

In this sample, this clonotype turned up many times. The genes are TRBV12-3 or TRBV12-4 and TRBJ1-1; the D is unclear. V shed 3 bases and J shed 1 base, with 9 bases lying between them. The CDR3 is made up of 14 amino acids. This CDR3 is CASSFRFANTEAFF. The DNA for the CDR3 is TGTGCCAGCAGTTTTCGGTTTGCGAACACTGAAGCTTTCTTT.

The chain is built from TRBV4-2 and TRBJ1-1; D gene ambiguous. The CDR3 covers 14 residues. The ends were cut back, 3 bases at V and 1 base at J, with 9 bases in the middle. Germline-derived CDR1 and CDR2 are LGHNA and YNFKEQ. The CDR3 DNA is TGTGCCAGCAGCCACATTACCCCGAACACTGAAGCTTTCTTT. It codes for CASSHITPNTEAFF.

V is TRBV4-1 and J is TRBJ2-5; the D gene is possibly TRBD2 (5 bases). The CDR3 is 16 residues long. V lost 0 bases to trimming and J lost 1 base, with 12 bases between them. The germline gives CDR1 MGHRA, CDR2 YSYEKL. Here the CDR3 DNA reads TGCGCCAGCAGCCAAGAAGGGCGGGCCCTCCAAGAGACCCAGTACTTC. Residues: CASSQEGRALQETQYF.

V and J are TRBV9 and TRBJ1-5; no clear D gene. Germline CDR1 and CDR2: SGDLS and YYNGEE. The V end was cut by 0 bases, the J end by 7 bases, with 14 bases between. The length of the CDR3 is 15 residues. CDR3 sequence reads: CASSVGSFEWQPQHF. As DNA, the CDR3 is TGTGCCAGCAGCGTAGGGAGCTTTGAGTGGCAGCCCCAGCATTTT.

The V call is TRBV11-2, the J call TRBJ2-1; no clear D. Germline V CDR1 and CDR2: SGHAT, FQNNGV. The V and J ends lost 0 bases and 4 bases respectively, with 7 bases between them. CDR3 length: 14 residues. CDR3 DNA sequence: TGTGCCAGCAGCTTAGATGGCATTTACAATGAGCAGTTCTTC. Encoded protein: CASSLDGIYNEQFF.

The chain recombines TRBV29-1 with TRBJ1-2; D is unclear. Germline assignment: CDR1 SQVTM and CDR2 ANQGSEA. The CDR3 runs 13 residues. The V and J ends lost 7 bases and 4 bases respectively, with 16 bases between them. The CDR3 bases are TGCAGCGGGTTCCAAGGATCGTTCTATGGCTACACCTTC. Its translation: CSGFQGSFYGYTF.

The chain is built from TRBV12-3 or TRBV12-4 and TRBJ1-1; the D gene is possibly TRBD1 (5 bases). Trimming pared 4 bases from V and 1 base from J, leaving 13 bases between. The CDR3 length is 15 residues. In DNA form, the CDR3 reads TGTGCCAGCAGTTCAGGGCCGGTCACGAACACTGAAGCTTTCTTT. Its protein product is CASSSGPVTNTEAFF.

The chain is built from TRBV5-1 and TRBJ2-3, with 8 bases fitting TRBD2. The CDR3 is 16 residues long. Germline CDR1 is SGHRS and CDR2 is YFSETQ. The ends lost 1 base at V and 0 bases at J; junction bases unmatched: 4. The CDR3 sequence is CASSLPTSDSTDTQYF. CDR3 in DNA: TGCGCCAGCAGCTTGCCGACTAGCGACAGCACAGATACGCAGTATTTT. Full variable domain (outside the CDR3, taken from reference TRBV5-1 and TRBJ2-3): KAGVTQTPRYLIKTRGQQVTLSCSPISGHRSVSWYQQTPGQGLQFLFEYFSETQRNKGNFPGRFSGRQFSNSRSEMNVSTLELGDSALYLCASSLPTSDSTDTQYFGPGTRLTVL.

The chain employs TRBV19 and TRBJ2-5; TRBD1 matches 8 bases. This CDR3 spans 13 amino acids. Unmatched junction bases numbered 1, after V lost 4 bases and J lost 3 bases. Looked up from germline, CDR1 is LNHDA and CDR2 is SQIVND (reference sequence). The CDR3 region is CASSKTGEETQYF. The DNA for the CDR3 is TGTGCCAGTAGTAAGACAGGGGAAGAGACCCAGTACTTC.

This clonotype has only a few counts. This chain connects TRBV5-1 to TRBJ2-7, with D unresolved. The CDR3 contains 14 residues. Germline loops: CDR1 SGHRS, CDR2 YFSETQ. V shed 0 bases and J shed 1 base, with 8 bases lying between them. The CDR3 region is CASSLAGRSYEQYF. CDR3 DNA: TGCGCCAGCAGCTTGGCCGGACGGTCCTACGAGCAGTACTTC.

The chain joins TRBV12-3 or TRBV12-4 to TRBJ2-1; 8 nucleotides line up with TRBD1. CDR3 length: 14 residues. The J segment lost 7 bases and the V segment lost 6 bases, leaving 8 bases of the junction unmatched. The CDR3, as DNA: TGTGCCAGCAGAGCCCGGACAGGGAGTAATGAGCAGTTCTTC. This translates into CASRARTGSNEQFF.

V is TRBV20-1 and J is TRBJ2-2, with D unresolved. Per the germline V gene, CDR1 is DFQATT and CDR2 is SNEGSKA (reference sequence). Trimming pared 2 bases from V and 5 bases from J, leaving 6 bases between. This CDR3 has 12 residues. DNA for the CDR3: TGCAGTGCTAGAAGTGGGACCGGGGAGCTGTTTTTT. Amino acids: CSARSGTGELFF.

The CDR3 bases are TGTGCCTGGAGTGTACTAGCGGGTTCTGGGACCCAGTACTTC. Residues: CAWSVLAGSGTQYF. The J gene is TRBJ2-5, the V gene TRBV30; 9 positions agree with TRBD2. The CDR3 covers 14 residues. Germline V gives CDR1 GTSNPN, CDR2 SVGIG (reference sequence). Trimming took 0 bases from V and 7 from J; bases not matched to a gene: 6.

The table lists this clonotype with a few counts. The chain has TRBV29-1 and TRBJ1-1, with TRBD1 matching 7 bases. The J segment lost 1 base and the V segment lost 7 bases, leaving 6 bases of the junction unmatched. The CDR3 loop spans 13 amino acids. Germline values: CDR1 SQVTM, CDR2 ANQGSEA. CDR3 amino acids: CSARQGGNTEAFF. In nucleotides, the CDR3 is TGCAGCGCTCGACAGGGAGGGAACACTGAAGCTTTCTTT.

This clonotype has just one count. The rearrangement links TRBV20-1 to TRBJ1-1; no definite D call. Trimming cost V 7 bases and J 5 bases, with 14 bases left between them. The CDR3 is 12 amino acids. Looked up from germline, CDR1 is DFQATT and CDR2 is SNEGSKA (reference sequence). In DNA form, the CDR3 reads TGCAGTGTCCCGGGTGCCCCTACTGAAGCTTTCTTT. This gives the protein CSVPGAPTEAFF.

The gene calls are TRBV7-2 and TRBJ2-3; D gene ambiguous. The V end lost 0 bases, the J end lost 5 bases, and 9 bases lay between the germline ends. This CDR3 contains 14 residues. The germline CDR1 and CDR2 sequences are SGHTA and FQGNSA. CDR3 sequence reads: CASSLASRVDTQYF. CDR3 DNA sequence: TGTGCCAGCAGCTTAGCGAGTAGGGTAGATACGCAGTATTTT.